This TCR beta chain is from a study of identical twins. All of the donors were Caucasians in good health. Via MiXCR, TCRdb re-called the 5' RACE reads, giving one row per CDR3 protein. The sample yields 400,000 to 600,000 distinct CDR3 sequences, about a fifth seen once. Trimming took 7 bases from V and 0 from J, leaving 10 bases between them. Germline V gene sequence: CDR1 LGHDT, CDR2 YNNKEL (reference sequence). The CDR3 is 15 residues long. Study-level results: Models came in too low on out-of-frame TCR alpha sharing in monozygotic twins. Alpha sequences out of frame and shared by twins had excess low generation probability.

Notes on this clonotype: What it recognizes is unknown.

The same data also went into a second study, on yellow fever vaccine responses in identical twins.

Specimen: CD4+ T cells sorted from blood. This clonotype was obtained from a woman aged 18 to 35 in good health. This chain uses TRBV3-1 with TRBJ1-6, with unresolved D. The CDR3 here is CASNSRGSYNSPLHF. The CDR3 DNA reads TGTGCCAGCAACTCCCGGGGCTCCTATAATTCACCCCTCCACTTT.